This T cell receptor beta chain was observed in a study of T cell responses to AZD1222 COVID-19 vaccine. Deletions cut 4 bases from V and 5 bases from J, with 8 bases between. Germline CDR1 reads DFQATT; CDR2 reads SNEGSKA (reference sequence). This CDR3 is 11 amino acids long. The table came from immunoSEQ multiplex PCR; TCRdb's copy has only in-frame clones and leaves some out. Among about 97,000 clones listed, roughly 84% were seen once. This sequence was found in an adult in good health. This chain uses TRBV20-1 with TRBJ1-2; unclear D gene. The source was peripheral blood, collected on day 0 of AZD1222 vaccination. The CDR3 nucleotides read TGCAGTGCTAAGGAGCCTTATGGCTACACCTTC. This sequence encodes CSAKEPYGYTF.